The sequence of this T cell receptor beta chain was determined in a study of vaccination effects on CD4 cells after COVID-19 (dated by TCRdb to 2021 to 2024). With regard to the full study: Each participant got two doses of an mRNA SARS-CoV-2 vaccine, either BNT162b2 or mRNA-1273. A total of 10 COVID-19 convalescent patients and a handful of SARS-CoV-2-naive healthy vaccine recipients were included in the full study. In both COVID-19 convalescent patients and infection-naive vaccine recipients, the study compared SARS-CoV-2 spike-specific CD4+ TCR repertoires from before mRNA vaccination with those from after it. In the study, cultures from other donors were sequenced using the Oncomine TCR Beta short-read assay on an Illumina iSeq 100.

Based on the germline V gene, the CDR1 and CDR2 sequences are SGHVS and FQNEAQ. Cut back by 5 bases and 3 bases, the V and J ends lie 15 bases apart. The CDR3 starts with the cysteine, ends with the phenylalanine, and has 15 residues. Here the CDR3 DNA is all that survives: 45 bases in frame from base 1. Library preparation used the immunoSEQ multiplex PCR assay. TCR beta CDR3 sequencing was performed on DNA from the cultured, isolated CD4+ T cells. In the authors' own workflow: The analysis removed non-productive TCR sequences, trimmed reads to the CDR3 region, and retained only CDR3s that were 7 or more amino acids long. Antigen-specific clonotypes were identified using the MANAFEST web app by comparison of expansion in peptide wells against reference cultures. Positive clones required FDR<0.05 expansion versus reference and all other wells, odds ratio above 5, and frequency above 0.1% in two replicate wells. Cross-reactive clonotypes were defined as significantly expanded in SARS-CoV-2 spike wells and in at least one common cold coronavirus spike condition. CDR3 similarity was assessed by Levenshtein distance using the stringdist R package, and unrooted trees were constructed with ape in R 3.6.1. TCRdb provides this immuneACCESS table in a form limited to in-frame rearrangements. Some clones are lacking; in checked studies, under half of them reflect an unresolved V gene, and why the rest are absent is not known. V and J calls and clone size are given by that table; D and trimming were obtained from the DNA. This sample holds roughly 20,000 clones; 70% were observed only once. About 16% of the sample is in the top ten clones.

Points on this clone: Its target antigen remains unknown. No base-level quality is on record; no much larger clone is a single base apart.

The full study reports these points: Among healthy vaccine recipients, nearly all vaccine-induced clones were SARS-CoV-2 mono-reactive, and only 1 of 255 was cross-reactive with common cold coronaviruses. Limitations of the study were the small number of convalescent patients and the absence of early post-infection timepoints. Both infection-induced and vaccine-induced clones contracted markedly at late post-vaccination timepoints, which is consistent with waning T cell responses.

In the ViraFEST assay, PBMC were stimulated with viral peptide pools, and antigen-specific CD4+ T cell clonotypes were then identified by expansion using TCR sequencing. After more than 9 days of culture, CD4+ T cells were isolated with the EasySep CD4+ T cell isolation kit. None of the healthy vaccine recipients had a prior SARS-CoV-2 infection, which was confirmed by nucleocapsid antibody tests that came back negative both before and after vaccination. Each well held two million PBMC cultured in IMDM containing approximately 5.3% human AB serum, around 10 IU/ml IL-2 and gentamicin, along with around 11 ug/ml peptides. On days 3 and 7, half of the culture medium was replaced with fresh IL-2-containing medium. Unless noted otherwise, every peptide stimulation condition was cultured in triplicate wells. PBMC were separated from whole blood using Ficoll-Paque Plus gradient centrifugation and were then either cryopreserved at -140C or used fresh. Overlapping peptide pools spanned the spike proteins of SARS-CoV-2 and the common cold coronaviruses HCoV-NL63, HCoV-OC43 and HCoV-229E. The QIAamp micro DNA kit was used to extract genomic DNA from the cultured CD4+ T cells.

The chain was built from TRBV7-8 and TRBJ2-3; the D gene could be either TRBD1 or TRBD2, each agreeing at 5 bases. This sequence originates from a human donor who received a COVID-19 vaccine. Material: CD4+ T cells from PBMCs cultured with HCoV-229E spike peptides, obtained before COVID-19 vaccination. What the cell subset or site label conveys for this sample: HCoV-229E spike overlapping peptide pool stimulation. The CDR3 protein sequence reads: CASSLGTGLTDTQYF. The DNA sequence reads TGTGCCAGCAGCCTCGGGACGGGATTAACAGATACGCAGTATTTT.